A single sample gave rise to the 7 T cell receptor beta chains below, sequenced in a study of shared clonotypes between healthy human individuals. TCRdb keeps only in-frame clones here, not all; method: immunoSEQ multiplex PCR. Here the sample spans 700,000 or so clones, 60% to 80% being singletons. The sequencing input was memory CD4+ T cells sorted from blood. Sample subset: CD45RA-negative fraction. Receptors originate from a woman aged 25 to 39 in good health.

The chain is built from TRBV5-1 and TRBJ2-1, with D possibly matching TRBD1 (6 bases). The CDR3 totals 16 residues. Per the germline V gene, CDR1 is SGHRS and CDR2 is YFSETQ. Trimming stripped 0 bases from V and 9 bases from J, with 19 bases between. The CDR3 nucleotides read TGCGCCAGCAGCTTGGATCGCCCACAGGGTGGCAGTGAGCAGTTCTTC. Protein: CASSLDRPQGGSEQFF.

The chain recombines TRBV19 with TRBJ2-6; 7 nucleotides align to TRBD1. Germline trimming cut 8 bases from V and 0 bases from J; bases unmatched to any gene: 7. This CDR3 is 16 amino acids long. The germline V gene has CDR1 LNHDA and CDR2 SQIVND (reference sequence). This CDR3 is CASRPGQDSGANVLTF. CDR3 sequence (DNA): TGTGCCAGTCGCCCCGGACAGGACTCTGGGGCCAACGTCCTGACTTTC.

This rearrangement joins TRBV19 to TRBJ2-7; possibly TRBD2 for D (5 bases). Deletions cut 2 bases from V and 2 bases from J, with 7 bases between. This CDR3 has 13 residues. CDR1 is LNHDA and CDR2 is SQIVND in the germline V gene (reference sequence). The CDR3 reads CASSIRGPYEQYF. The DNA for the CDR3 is TGTGCCAGTAGTATACGGGGTCCCTACGAGCAGTACTTC.

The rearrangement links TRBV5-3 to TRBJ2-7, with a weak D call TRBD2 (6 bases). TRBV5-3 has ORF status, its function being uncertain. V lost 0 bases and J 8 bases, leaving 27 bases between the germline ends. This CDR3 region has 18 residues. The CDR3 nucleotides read TGTGCCAGAAGCTTGGCCGGCTTAGGAGGGCACCCTCCCTCTCAGCAGTACTTC. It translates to CARSLAGLGGHPPSQQYF.

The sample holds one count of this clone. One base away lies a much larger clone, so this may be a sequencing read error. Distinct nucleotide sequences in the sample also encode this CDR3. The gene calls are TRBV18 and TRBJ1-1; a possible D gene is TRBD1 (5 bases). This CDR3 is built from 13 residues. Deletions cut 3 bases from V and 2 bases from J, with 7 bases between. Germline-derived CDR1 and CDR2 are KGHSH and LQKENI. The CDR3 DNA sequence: TGTGCCAGCTCACCCCAGGGTAACACTGAAGCTTTCTTT. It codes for CASSPQGNTEAFF.

The CDR3 bases are TGTGCCAGTCAGAACACAGATACGCAGTATTTT. It is translated as CASQNTDTQYF. This sequence joins TRBV6-5 and TRBJ2-3, with D uncertain. V dropped 9 bases and J dropped 2 bases, with 6 bases sitting between them. Germline loops: CDR1 MNHEY, CDR2 SVGAGI. CDR3 size: 11 residues.

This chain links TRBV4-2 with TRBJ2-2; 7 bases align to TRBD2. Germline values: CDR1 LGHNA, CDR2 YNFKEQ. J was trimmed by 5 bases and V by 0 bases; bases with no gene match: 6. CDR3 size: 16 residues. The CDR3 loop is CASSQDVQAGTGELFF. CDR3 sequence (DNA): TGTGCCAGCAGCCAAGATGTTCAAGCGGGAACCGGGGAGCTGTTTTTT.